This T cell receptor (beta chain) was identified in a study of graft-versus-host responses after intestinal transplantation. About the study: For around 3 years after anti-thymocyte globulin induction, all recipients took tacrolimus and steroids.

With regard to this clone: The antigen remains unidentified.

Whole-study results and caveats: Some GvH clones appeared in ileal mucosa or blood before recipient bone marrow. Patients who carried graft-donor T cell macrochimerism also had high graft-versus-host to host-versus-graft clonal ratios in their allografts.

Measured with immunoSEQ multiplex PCR; TCRdb has only the in-frame clones, and not every one. The repertoire has about 99,000 clones, roughly 90% of them found once; the top ten carry 0.7% to 0.9%. This CDR3 region has 17 residues. The V end was cut by 5 bases, the J end by 3 bases, with 22 bases between. Looked up from germline, CDR1 is SGHRS and CDR2 is YFSETQ. The starting material was unstimulated CD4+ T cells sorted from spleen or lymph node cells, obtained before intestinal transplant. This sequence joins TRBV5-1 and TRBJ2-3; D is perhaps TRBD1 or TRBD2 (5 bases each). The TCR comes from a human donor who received an intestinal transplant. The CDR3 loop reads CASSSPRLGGKTDTQYF. The CDR3 region has the DNA TGCGCCAGCAGTAGCCCGAGGCTTGGGGGAAAAACAGATACGCAGTATTTT. Complete variable domain (other parts from reference TRBV5-1 and TRBJ2-3): KAGVTQTPRYLIKTRGQQVTLSCSPISGHRSVSWYQQTPGQGLQFLFEYFSETQRNKGNFPGRFSGRQFSNSRSEMNVSTLELGDSALYLCASSSPRLGGKTDTQYFGPGTRLTVL.